The 11 T cell receptor beta chains below come from one sample, sequenced in a study of monozygotic twins with inflammatory bowel disease. TCRdb reanalyzed the 5' RACE reads and collapses them to one entry per CDR3 protein, without DNA. The repertoire table contains approximately 110,000 distinct CDR3 sequences. The sequencing sample was made of blood. The source is a human donor with ulcerative colitis or Crohn's disease, or a healthy co-twin of an affected twin (not recorded which).

The chain employs TRBV14 and TRBJ1-1; TCRdb outputs TRBD1, but without DNA this stays unchecked. This CDR3 has 14 amino acids. CDR1 is SGHDN, CDR2 FVKESK, per germline. The CDR3 here is CASSPRRGDTEAFF.

The chain joins TRBV18 to TRBJ2-3; TCRdb gives TRBD2 as the D gene, but with no DNA this cannot be confirmed. CDR1 is KGHSH, CDR2 LQKENI, per germline. CDR3 size: 16 residues. Here the CDR3 reads CASSRGMMGSTDTQYF.

This chain uses TRBV5-6 with TRBJ1-2. Germline V CDR1 and CDR2: SGHDT, YYEEEE. The CDR3 is 11 residues long. The CDR3 here is CASSLRYGYTF.

The rearrangement uses TRBV3-1 and TRBJ2-3; TCRdb outputs TRBD2, but without DNA this stays unchecked. Germline-derived CDR1 and CDR2 are LGHDT and YNNKEL (reference sequence). This CDR3 comprises 18 residues. CDR3 protein: CASSQDELTGGLTDTQYF.

The chain carries TRBV5-5 and TRBJ2-1. This CDR3 is built from 13 residues. Germline assignment: CDR1 SGHKS and CDR2 YYEKEE (reference sequence). This CDR3 is CASSPASSYEQFF.

The gene calls are TRBV11-2 and TRBJ2-3. Germline lookup yields CDR1 SGHAT and CDR2 FQNNGV. CDR3 length: 15 residues. The CDR3 reads CASKPRGGVTDTQYF.

This chain joins TRBV28 and TRBJ1-1. CDR1 and CDR2 (germline): MDHEN, SYDVKM. The CDR3 loop spans 12 amino acids. The CDR3 loop reads CASSLWGSGAFF.

This chain connects TRBV4-1 to TRBJ2-2. The CDR3 totals 14 residues. Germline V lookup: CDR1 MGHRA, CDR2 YSYEKL. This CDR3 reads CASRSRMNTGELFF.

The V gene is TRBV20-1, the J gene TRBJ1-4; TCRdb selects TRBD1, and the lack of DNA leaves this call unchecked. Germline-derived CDR1 and CDR2 are DFQATT and SNEGSKA (reference sequence). The CDR3 length is 18 residues. CDR3 region: CSAAPGQGARLVLEKLFF.

V gene TRBV9 combines with J gene TRBJ2-2; without DNA, the TCRdb call of TRBD1 cannot be checked. This CDR3 comprises 14 residues. The V gene's germline CDR1 is SGDLS and CDR2 YYNGEE. The CDR3 region is CASRGQGSAGDLFF.

The V and J genes are TRBV7-3 and TRBJ2-1; the D call from TCRdb, TRBD1, cannot be confirmed without DNA. This CDR3 spans 16 amino acids. Looked up from germline, CDR1 is SGHTA and CDR2 is FQGTGA. CDR3 sequence reads: CASSLNPGSGYNEQFF.